This T cell receptor (beta chain) was recorded in a study of identical twins. This CDR3 is 13 amino acids long. V was clipped by 5 bases and J by 4 bases; unmatched bases: 3. Germline loops: CDR1 MDHEN, CDR2 SYDVKM. This clonotype was detected only a few times. A universal primer site was added by template switching, and unique molecular identifiers were carried by the cDNA. One entry per CDR3 protein results from TCRdb running MiXCR on the 5' RACE reads. The repertoire holds fewer than 250,000 distinct CDR3 sequences, with approximately 7% as singletons. This sample also belongs to another study, concerning yellow fever vaccine responses in identical twins.

The TCR sequence derives from a woman under 30 in good health. Sequencing input: memory (CD45RO+) T cells sorted from blood. The chain recombines TRBV28 with TRBJ2-5; 8 bases are shared with TRBD1. This chain's CDR3 is CASSRRGRETQYF. The CDR3 coding sequence is TGTGCCAGCAGTCGCAGGGGGCGAGAGACCCAGTACTTC.